The rows below give T cell receptor beta chains drawn from one sample of a study of response to subunit inactivated influenza vaccine. TCRdb called the RT-PCR reads again in MiXCR, with one record for every CDR3 protein. This table holds more than 200,000 distinct CDR3 sequences, over 9% found once. Source: non-naive T cells sorted from PBMCs, taken around 14 days before vaccination. These receptors all come from a man aged 50-60 years who received an inactivated influenza vaccine. The CDR3 runs from the conserved cysteine through the conserved F or W. A D gene is named only where the DNA matches it firmly. Clone size is stated in some rows and not others, as once, few, many or a class when expanded.

d_call j_call clone_size v_call cdr3_nt cdr3_aa
. TRBJ2-1 . TRBV6-2/TRBV6-3 TGTGCCAGCAGTCTTAGGGAGCGCGGTGAGCAGTTCTTC CASSLRERGEQFF
. TRBJ1-2 . TRBV5-1 TGCGCCAGCAGCTTGGAAGGACAGCCTACCTATGGCTACACCTTC CASSLEGQPTYGYTF
. TRBJ2-7 few TRBV7-9 TGTGCCAGCAGCCTAGAGGGGGGACTGGGGTACGAGCAGTACTTC CASSLEGGLGYEQYF
TRBD1 TRBJ2-7 few TRBV20-1 TGCAGTGCTAGAGAACCGGGGACAGGGTACGAGCAGTACTTC CSAREPGTGYEQYF
. TRBJ1-5 few TRBV20-1 TGCAGTGCCATCGAGGAGGCCAATCAGCCCCAGCATTTT CSAIEEANQPQHF
. TRBJ1-5 few TRBV19 TGTGCCAGTAGTCCCAGGGGCCAGGGCAATCAGCCCCAGCATTTT CASSPRGQGNQPQHF
. TRBJ2-7 . TRBV4-3 TGCGCCAGCAGCCAAAACTGGGGCAGCGAGCAGTACTTC CASSQNWGSEQYF
. TRBJ1-1 few TRBV6-1 TGTGCCAGCAGTGGCCCCTGGGCAGGGTGGACTGAAGCTTTCTTT CASSGPWAGWTEAFF
. TRBJ2-1 few TRBV28 TGTGCCAGCAGTTTATTAGGGGACTACAATGAGCAGTTCTTC CASSLLGDYNEQFF
TRBD1 TRBJ2-7 many TRBV10-3 TGTGCCATCAATACGAGACAGGGGGACGAGCAGTACTTC CAINTRQGDEQYF
TRBD2 TRBJ2-1 few TRBV29-1 TGCAGCGGGCTGACTAGCGCGGATGAGCAGTTCTTC CSGLTSADEQFF
. TRBJ2-5 many TRBV20-1 TGCAGTGCTAGAGATCTAGAACAAGAGACCCAGTACTTC CSARDLEQETQYF
. TRBJ2-1 few TRBV7-2 TGTGCCAGCAGCTTTTTGTCGAGCTCCTACAATGAGCAGTTCTTC CASSFLSSSYNEQFF
. TRBJ2-1 few TRBV7-8 TGTGCCAGCAGCGAGAGACAGGGAGGAGGCAATGAGCAGTTCTTC CASSERQGGGNEQFF
. TRBJ2-2 few TRBV12-3/TRBV12-4 TGTGCCAGCAGACCCGCCGCCACCGGGGAGCTGTTTTTT CASRPAATGELFF
. TRBJ1-2 . TRBV6-2/TRBV6-3 TGTGCCAGCAGTACCGATCGACAGCTGACTAACTATGGCTACACCTTC CASSTDRQLTNYGYTF
. TRBJ1-4 many TRBV20-1 TGCAGTGCTAGAGTAGTACGCCTTAATGAAAAACTGTTTTTT CSARVVRLNEKLFF
. TRBJ2-1 many TRBV7-2 TGTGCCAGCAGACCAGGACCCTTCAATGAGCAGTTCTTC CASRPGPFNEQFF
. TRBJ1-4 many TRBV20-1 TGCAGTGCTAGAAAGCCGAATGAAAAACTGTTTTTT CSARKPNEKLFF
TRBD1 TRBJ2-1 many TRBV7-2 TGTGCCAGCAGCTTACGACAGGGGACCTCCTACAATGAGCAGTTCTTC CASSLRQGTSYNEQFF
. TRBJ2-7 few TRBV4-3 TGCGCCAGCAGCCAAGATCAGGGACACCGGGAGCAGTACTTC CASSQDQGHREQYF
TRBD2 TRBJ2-1 few TRBV5-6 TGTGCCAGCAGCTTGAGTCGGACTAGCGGGAAGTACTCCTACAATGAGCAGTTCTTC CASSLSRTSGKYSYNEQFF
. TRBJ1-1 few TRBV7-8 TGTGCCAGCAGCACCCACACTGAAGCTTTCTTT CASSTHTEAFF
. TRBJ2-2 many TRBV27 TGTGCCAGCAGTTTACGTGCAACGGGAGGGGAGCTGTTTTTT CASSLRATGGELFF
TRBD1 TRBJ2-7 . TRBV6-1 TGTGCCAGCAGCTTCACAGGGGCGGTAGTCTACGAGCAGTACTTC CASSFTGAVVYEQYF
TRBD1 TRBJ1-2 few TRBV12-3/TRBV12-4 TGTGCCAGCAGTCCCGGGACAGGAGCAGACTACACCTTC CASSPGTGADYTF
TRBD1 TRBJ1-1 many TRBV7-3 TGTGCCAGCAGCCTGGGGGGTGGGACAGACACTGAAGCTTTCTTT CASSLGGGTDTEAFF
. TRBJ2-5 . TRBV11-2 TGTGCCAGCAGCTTAGGGGGCACTAACCTCGGAGAGACCCAGTACTTC CASSLGGTNLGETQYF
. TRBJ2-7 many TRBV15 TGTGCCACCAGCAGAGATCGGGGAGCCTACGAGCAGTACTTC CATSRDRGAYEQYF
. TRBJ1-2 . TRBV7-2 TGTGCCAGCAGCTTAGCTATCAATGGCTACACCTTC CASSLAINGYTF
. TRBJ1-4 few TRBV18 TGTGCCAGCTCACTTGCCGGGGACGATGAAAAACTGTTTTTT CASSLAGDDEKLFF
. TRBJ2-1 . TRBV12-3/TRBV12-4 TGTGCCAGCAGTGAACGGTCTCGCGTGTTCTTC CASSERSRVFF
. TRBJ2-5 many TRBV7-2 TGTGCCAGCAGCTGGTCGGAGGGGGAGACCCAGTACTTC CASSWSEGETQYF
. TRBJ2-1 many TRBV20-1 TGCAGTCTCACCCGGGGGGCTAGAAGCAATGAGCAGTTCTTC CSLTRGARSNEQFF
TRBD1 TRBJ2-7 few TRBV20-1 TGCAGTGCTAGTCCCGTCGACAGGGATGTCTACGAGCAGTACTTC CSASPVDRDVYEQYF
. TRBJ1-6 few TRBV5-1 TGCGCCAGCAGCGGTGTCTCACAGGCGTCTAATTCACCCCTCCACTTT CASSGVSQASNSPLHF
. TRBJ2-1 . TRBV5-1 TGCGCCAGCAGCCCGACCGGGGGCAACGGGTATGAGCAGTTCTTC CASSPTGGNGYEQFF
. TRBJ1-5 many TRBV7-2 TGTGCCAGCAGCTTATTAGCCAGGGGAGGCCAGCCCCAGCATTTT CASSLLARGGQPQHF
TRBD2 TRBJ2-3 . TRBV30 TGTGCCTGGAGTCCACCCGGGACTAGCAAGGGTGGCACAGATACGCAGTATTTT CAWSPPGTSKGGTDTQYF
. TRBJ1-2 few TRBV2 TGTGCCAGCACAGCTAGGGGGTCGGGCTATGGCTACACCTTC CASTARGSGYGYTF
. TRBJ1-6 many TRBV20-1 TGCAGTGCTAGAGATAGGTACAATCTTTCACCCCTCCACTTT CSARDRYNLSPLHF
TRBD1 TRBJ2-5 few TRBV5-1 TGCGCCAGCAGCCAGAACCCGGGACAGGCAGAGACCCAGTACTTC CASSQNPGQAETQYF
TRBD1 TRBJ2-5 . TRBV6-1 TGTGCCAGCAGACCTAGACAGGGGGCTAGAGAGACCCAGTACTTC CASRPRQGARETQYF
TRBD1 TRBJ1-6 many TRBV5-1 TGCGCCAGCAGCTCAGCAGGGGGTTTGAATTCACCCCTCCACTTT CASSSAGGLNSPLHF
. TRBJ1-4 few TRBV7-9 TGTGCCAGCAGCTTACCGAGACAAACTAATGAAAAACTGTTTTTT CASSLPRQTNEKLFF
. TRBJ1-4 few TRBV9 TGTGCCAGCAGCGCAGATCAGGACCCCAATGAAAAACTGTTTTTT CASSADQDPNEKLFF
TRBD1 TRBJ1-4 . TRBV6-2/TRBV6-3 TGTGCCAGCAGTCCAAGCTTCGACAGGGAGGCGATAGAAACTAATGAAAAACTGTTTTTT CASSPSFDREAIETNEKLFF
. TRBJ2-5 . TRBV13 TGTGCCAGCAGCTTCCCCAGGGAGACGACCCAGTACTTC CASSFPRETTQYF
. TRBJ2-7 few TRBV5-1 TGCGCCAGCAGCATACAAGGCAAAGGTTACGAGCAGTACTTC CASSIQGKGYEQYF